This T cell receptor beta chain was identified in a study of human T cells and chemical hapten exposure. TCRdb redid the calling of the RACE reads with MiXCR, one entry per CDR3 protein. The table has tens of thousands of distinct CDR3 sequences, 6.5% to 8% seen once; the top ten hold 1% to 1.5%. This clonotype was picked up many times. The time point is: patch test 2, 6 weeks after DPC sensitization. As to treatment: therapeutic diphenylcyclopropenone sensitization with weekly scalp DPC. At patch-test visits, sampling came before the patch test. This clonotype originated in a young woman with alopecia areata. Some clones in this sample may be carry-over from other donors' samples. The material sequenced was whole blood, taken in connection with sensitization to the hapten diphenylcyclopropenone (DPC).

CDR3 region: CSGGLAGRGQFF. The CDR3 region has the DNA TGCAGCGGGGGACTAGCGGGGCGCGGGCAGTTCTTC. This chain connects TRBV20-1 to TRBJ2-1; 13 bases align to TRBD2. The germline CDR1 and CDR2 sequences are DFQATT and SNEGSKA (reference sequence). The CDR3 sequence is 12 residues long.